These 16 T cell receptor beta chains originate from one sample sequenced in a study of T cell changes during pregnancy in multiple sclerosis. Assay: immunoSEQ multiplex PCR; the TCRdb copy retains only in-frame clones and omits some. The data show approximately 52,000 clones, 85% to 95% seen once. The sample here was CD4+ T cells from peripheral blood mononuclear cells, taken in the third trimester of pregnancy. All receptors come from a female donor with multiple sclerosis, enrolled in a pregnancy study.

The rearrangement uses TRBV5-6 and TRBJ2-2, with 9 nucleotides matching TRBD1. The germline V gene has CDR1 SGHDT and CDR2 YYEEEE. V was clipped by 2 bases and J by 5 bases; unmatched bases: 7. The CDR3 has 16 residues. CDR3 bases: TGTGCCAGCAGCTTACGGGGGACAGGGAGGACCGGGGAGCTGTTTTTT. It specifies CASSLRGTGRTGELFF.

The J gene is TRBJ2-4, the V gene TRBV5-1; 8 bases match TRBD1. Germline assignment: CDR1 SGHRS and CDR2 YFSETQ. The trim removed 4 bases at V and 0 bases at J, leaving 6 bases unmatched. The CDR3 has 16 amino acids. CDR3 sequence (DNA): TGCGCCAGCAGCACGACAGGGGCACTAGCCAAAAACATTCAGTACTTC. Protein product: CASSTTGALAKNIQYF.

The chain couples TRBV19 to TRBJ2-2; TRBD1 matches 10 bases. With V trimmed by 6 bases and J by 3 bases, 1 base remained unmatched. Germline loops: CDR1 LNHDA, CDR2 SQIVND (reference sequence). This CDR3 is built from 14 residues. The CDR3 bases are TGTGCCAGTAGGGGGACAGGGGACACCGGGGAGCTGTTTTTT. This sequence encodes CASRGTGDTGELFF.

This sequence joins TRBV28 and TRBJ2-3, with 10 bases that match TRBD2. Germline V gives CDR1 MDHEN, CDR2 SYDVKM. The CDR3 sequence is 20 residues long. The junction had 21 bases not matched to a gene; V was cut back by 5 bases and J by 4 bases. The CDR3, as DNA: TGTGCCAGCAGTCCGTTTAGATCAGGCGGGCTAGCGGGAGAGGCAGATACGCAGTATTTT. Its protein is CASSPFRSGGLAGEADTQYF. The whole variable domain, remainder taken from reference TRBV28 and TRBJ2-3, is DVKVTQSSRYLVKRTGEKVFLECVQDMDHENMFWYRQDPGLGLRLIYFSYDVKMKEKGDIPEGYSVSREKKERFSLILESASTNQTSMYLCASSPFRSGGLAGEADTQYFGPGTRLTVL.

This chain connects TRBV4-1 to TRBJ2-5; D possibly corresponds to TRBD2 (5 bases). Looked up from germline, CDR1 is MGHRA and CDR2 is YSYEKL. Trimming pared 1 base from V and 5 bases from J, leaving 11 bases between. The CDR3 spans 14 residues. The CDR3 sequence: CASSQGEIRETQYF. CDR3 DNA sequence: TGCGCCAGCAGCCAAGGGGAGATAAGGGAGACCCAGTACTTC.

This clone appeared once. The rearrangement uses TRBV9 and TRBJ2-1, with D perhaps matching TRBD2 (5 bases). V was trimmed by 3 bases and J by 8 bases, leaving 24 bases between them. There are 17 residues in the CDR3. Germline assignment: CDR1 SGDLS and CDR2 YYNGEE. CDR3 loop: CASSARLRLNLNDEQFF. In DNA form, the CDR3 reads TGTGCCAGCAGCGCTCGACTGAGACTAAACTTAAACGATGAGCAGTTCTTC.

The chain recombines TRBV5-1 with TRBJ2-3; 8 bases line up with TRBD1. The CDR3 spans 14 residues. In germline, CDR1 is SGHRS, CDR2 YFSETQ. The J segment lost 8 bases and the V segment lost 4 bases, leaving 9 bases of the junction unmatched. The CDR3 sequence is CASSADGTGSTQYF. For the CDR3, the DNA is TGCGCCAGCAGCGCAGACGGGACAGGCAGTACGCAGTATTTT.

This rearrangement joins TRBV28 to TRBJ1-2; 8 bases match TRBD1. This CDR3 region has 14 residues. CDR1 and CDR2 (germline): MDHEN, SYDVKM. Trimming at V came to 3 bases and at J to 4 bases, leaving 4 bases not matched to a gene. CDR3 sequence (DNA): TGTGCCAGCAGTTTCGGGGACAGGACCTATGGCTACACCTTC. This sequence encodes CASSFGDRTYGYTF.

V and J are TRBV30 and TRBJ2-1; TRBD2 matches at 9 bases. Germline loops: CDR1 GTSNPN, CDR2 SVGIG (reference sequence). This CDR3 spans 15 amino acids. Trimming cost V 4 bases and J 7 bases; bases outside gene matches: 11. This chain's CDR3 is CAWTRLAVMGNEQFF. CDR3 bases: TGTGCCTGGACCCGACTAGCGGTGATGGGGAATGAGCAGTTCTTC.

The chain recombines TRBV29-1 with TRBJ2-1; tentative D call: TRBD2 (5 bases). CDR1 is SQVTM, CDR2 ANQGSEA, per germline. V shed 3 bases and J shed 12 bases, with 15 bases lying between them. The CDR3 length is 12 residues. CDR3 in DNA: TGCAGCGTTGAGAAGTCAGGAGGAGGGCAGTTCTTC. This sequence encodes CSVEKSGGGQFF.

The rearrangement links TRBV7-9 to TRBJ2-7; TRBD2 matches at 7 bases. J gave up 4 bases and V 5 bases, and 14 bases lay outside the gene matches. Looked up from germline, CDR1 is SEHNR and CDR2 is FQNEAQ (reference sequence). This CDR3 is built from 16 residues. CDR3 loop: CASSPSAPSGFYEQYF. The CDR3 nucleotides are TGTGCCAGCAGCCCCTCGGCGCCTAGCGGTTTTTACGAGCAGTACTTC.

The gene calls are TRBV29-1 and TRBJ1-1, with D unresolved. Germline CDR1 reads SQVTM; CDR2 reads ANQGSEA. The CDR3 length is 12 residues. The chain's CDR3 is CSCREAKTEAFF. CDR3 DNA: TGCTCGTGCCGCGAGGCGAAGACTGAAGCTTTCTTT.

V and J are TRBV11-2 and TRBJ2-7; 8 bases are a match to TRBD1. The germline gives CDR1 SGHAT, CDR2 FQNNGV. The CDR3 runs 15 residues. V lost 4 bases and J lost 3; bases outside the gene matches: 8. CDR3 sequence reads: CASSYEGTGVYEQYF. CDR3 DNA: TGTGCCAGCAGCTACGAGGGGACAGGAGTCTACGAGCAGTACTTC.

The J gene is TRBJ2-7, the V gene TRBV2; D is undetermined. Between the trimmed V and J ends, which lost 3 bases and 2 bases, there was a span of 26 bases. Germline-derived CDR1 and CDR2 are SNHLY and FYNNEI. The CDR3 contains 19 residues. The CDR3 coding sequence is TGTGCCAGCAGTGAGTTGACTCCTCAACAAACGAAATCAACCTACGAGCAGTACTTC. This translates into CASSELTPQQTKSTYEQYF. The whole variable domain, remainder taken from reference TRBV2 and TRBJ2-7, is EPEVTQTPSHQVTQMGQEVILRCVPISNHLYFYWYRQILGQKVEFLVSFYNNEISEKSEIFDDQFSVERPDGSNFTLKIRSTKLEDSAMYFCASSELTPQQTKSTYEQYFGPGTRLTVT.

The V gene is TRBV27, the J gene TRBJ1-2; 7 bases line up with TRBD1. The CDR3 is 13 amino acids. V was pared by 3 bases and J by 4 bases, with 2 bases of the junction left unmatched. Germline V lookup: CDR1 MNHEY, CDR2 SMNVEV (reference sequence). This chain's CDR3 is CASSLAGGYGYTF. Here the CDR3 DNA reads TGTGCCAGCAGTTTGGCAGGGGGCTATGGCTACACCTTC.

V usage is TRBV5-1 and J usage is TRBJ1-2; TRBD1 matches 8 bases. V shed 4 bases and J 3 bases; nucleotides not matched to a gene: 5. The CDR3 contains 14 residues. Per germline, CDR1 SGHRS and CDR2 YFSETQ. The CDR3 sequence is CASSGQGTDYGYTF. In DNA, the CDR3 is TGCGCCAGCAGCGGACAGGGAACCGACTATGGCTACACCTTC.